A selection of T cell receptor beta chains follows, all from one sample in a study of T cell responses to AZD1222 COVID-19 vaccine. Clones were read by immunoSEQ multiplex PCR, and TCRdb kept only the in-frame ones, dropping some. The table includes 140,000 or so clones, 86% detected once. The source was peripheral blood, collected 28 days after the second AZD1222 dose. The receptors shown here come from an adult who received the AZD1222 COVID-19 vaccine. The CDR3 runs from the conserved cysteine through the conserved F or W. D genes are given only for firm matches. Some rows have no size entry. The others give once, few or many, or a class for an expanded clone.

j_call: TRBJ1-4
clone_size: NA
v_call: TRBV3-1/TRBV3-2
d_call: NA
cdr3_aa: CASSQDSSFNNEKLFF
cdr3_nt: TGTGCCAGCAGCCAAGATAGTTCCTTCAATAATGAAAAACTGTTTTTT

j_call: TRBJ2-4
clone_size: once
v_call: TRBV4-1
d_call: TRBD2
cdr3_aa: CASSQDGSGGAGVKNIQYF
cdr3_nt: TGCGCCAGCAGCCAAGATGGTAGCGGGGGGGCCGGGGTCAAAAACATTCAGTACTTC

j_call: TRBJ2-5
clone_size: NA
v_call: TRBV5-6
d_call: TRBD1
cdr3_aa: CASSSPTGGETQYF
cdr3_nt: TGTGCCAGCAGCTCCCCGACAGGGGGCGAGACCCAGTACTTC

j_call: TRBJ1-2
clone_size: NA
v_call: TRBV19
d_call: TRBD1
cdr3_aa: CASSQDREYGYTF
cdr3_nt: TGTGCCAGTAGCCAGGACAGGGAGTATGGCTACACCTTC

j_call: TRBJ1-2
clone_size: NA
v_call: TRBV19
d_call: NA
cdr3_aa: CASSRVTGGYTF
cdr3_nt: TGTGCCAGTAGTCGGGTCACGGGTGGCTACACCTTC

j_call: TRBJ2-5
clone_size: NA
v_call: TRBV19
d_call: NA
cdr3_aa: CASSMGRAQETQYF
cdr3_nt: TGTGCCAGTAGTATGGGGCGGGCCCAAGAGACCCAGTACTTC

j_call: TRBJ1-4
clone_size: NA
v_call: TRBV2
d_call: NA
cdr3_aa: CASSVGATNEKLFF
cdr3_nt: TGTGCCAGCAGTGTCGGAGCAACTAATGAAAAACTGTTTTTT

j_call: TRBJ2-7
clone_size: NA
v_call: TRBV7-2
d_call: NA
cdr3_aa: CASSLLVGSYEQYF
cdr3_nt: TGTGCCAGCAGCTTACTAGTAGGGTCGTACGAGCAGTACTTC

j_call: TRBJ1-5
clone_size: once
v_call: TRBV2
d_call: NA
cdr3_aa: CASSPQGTVPNQPQHF
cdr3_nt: TGTGCCAGCAGCCCTCAGGGTACAGTTCCTAATCAGCCCCAGCATTTT

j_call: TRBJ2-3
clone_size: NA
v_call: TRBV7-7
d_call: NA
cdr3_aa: CASSLAWGGLDTQYF
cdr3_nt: TGTGCTAGCAGCTTAGCGTGGGGGGGGCTAGATACGCAGTATTTT

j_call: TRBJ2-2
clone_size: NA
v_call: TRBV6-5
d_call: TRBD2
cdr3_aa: CASSYSTTSGAGELFF
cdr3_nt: TGTGCCAGCAGTTACTCGACCACTAGCGGAGCCGGGGAGCTGTTTTTT

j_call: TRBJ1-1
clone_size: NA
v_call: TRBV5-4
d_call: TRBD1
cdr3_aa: CASSRGTGVGAFF
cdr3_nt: TGTGCCAGCAGCCGGGGGACAGGGGTTGGGGCTTTCTTT

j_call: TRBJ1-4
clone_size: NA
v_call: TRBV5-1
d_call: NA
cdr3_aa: CASSRGETNEKLFF
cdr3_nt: TGCGCCAGCAGCCGAGGGGAAACTAATGAAAAACTGTTTTTT

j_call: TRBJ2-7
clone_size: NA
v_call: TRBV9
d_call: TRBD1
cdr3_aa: CASSADRGEQYF
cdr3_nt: TGTGCCAGCAGCGCGGACAGGGGCGAGCAGTACTTC

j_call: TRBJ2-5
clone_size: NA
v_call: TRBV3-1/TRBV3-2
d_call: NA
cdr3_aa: CASSQGGGETQYF
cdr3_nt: TGTGCCAGCAGCCAAGGGGGTGGCGAGACCCAGTACTTC

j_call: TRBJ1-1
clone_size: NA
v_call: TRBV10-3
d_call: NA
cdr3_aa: CAIRTSGVNTEAFF
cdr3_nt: TGTGCCATCAGGACAAGTGGCGTGAACACTGAAGCTTTCTTT

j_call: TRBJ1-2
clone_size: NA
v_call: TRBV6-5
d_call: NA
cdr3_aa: CASTERAGNYGYTF
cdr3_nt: TGTGCCAGCACCGAACGGGCAGGGAACTATGGCTACACCTTC

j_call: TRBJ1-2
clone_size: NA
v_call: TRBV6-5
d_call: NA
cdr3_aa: CASSYSGGAGYTF
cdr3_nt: TGTGCCAGCAGTTACTCGGGAGGGGCGGGCTACACCTTC

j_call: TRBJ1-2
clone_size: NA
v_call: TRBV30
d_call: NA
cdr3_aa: CAWSVGSGWDGYTF
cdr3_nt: TGTGCCTGGAGTGTAGGGTCAGGGTGGGATGGCTACACCTTC

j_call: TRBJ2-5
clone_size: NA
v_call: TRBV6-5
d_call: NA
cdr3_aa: CASSYSRAETQYF
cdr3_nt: TGTGCCAGCAGTTACTCTCGGGCAGAGACCCAGTACTTC

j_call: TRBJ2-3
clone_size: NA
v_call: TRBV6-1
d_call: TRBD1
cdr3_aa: CASRDSRTDTQYF
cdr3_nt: TGTGCCAGTCGGGACAGCCGCACAGATACGCAGTATTTT

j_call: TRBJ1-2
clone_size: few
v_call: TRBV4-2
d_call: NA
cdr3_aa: CASSPYKGEEKMYYGYTF
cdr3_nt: TGTGCCAGCAGCCCTTATAAGGGGGAGGAGAAGATGTACTATGGCTACACCTTC

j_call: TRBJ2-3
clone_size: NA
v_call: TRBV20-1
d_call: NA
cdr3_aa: CSSQNTQYF
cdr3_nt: TGCAGTTCCCAGAATACGCAGTATTTT

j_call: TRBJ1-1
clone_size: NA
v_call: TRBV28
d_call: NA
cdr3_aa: CATWTGFGEAFF
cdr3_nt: TGTGCCACCTGGACCGGGTTCGGTGAAGCTTTCTTT

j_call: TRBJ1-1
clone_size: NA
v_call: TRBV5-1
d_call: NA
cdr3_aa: CASSFMARISNTEAFF
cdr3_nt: TGCGCCAGCAGCTTTATGGCCAGGATATCGAACACTGAAGCTTTCTTT

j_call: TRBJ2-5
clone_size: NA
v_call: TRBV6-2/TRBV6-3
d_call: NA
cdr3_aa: CASSYSRETQYF
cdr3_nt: TGTGCCAGCAGTTACTCTCGGGAGACCCAGTACTTC

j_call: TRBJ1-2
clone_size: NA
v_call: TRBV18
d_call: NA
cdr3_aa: CASSPTTGETNYGYTF
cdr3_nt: TGTGCCAGCTCACCTACGACGGGCGAAACCAACTATGGCTACACCTTC

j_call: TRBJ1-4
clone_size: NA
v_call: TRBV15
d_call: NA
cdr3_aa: CATSRSRQVANEKLFF
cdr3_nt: TGTGCCACCAGCAGGTCTAGACAGGTCGCTAATGAAAAACTGTTTTTT

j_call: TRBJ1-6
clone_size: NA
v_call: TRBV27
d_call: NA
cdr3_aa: CASSLSTASYNSPLHF
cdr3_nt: TGTGCCAGCAGTTTATCGACAGCATCTTATAATTCACCCCTCCACTTT

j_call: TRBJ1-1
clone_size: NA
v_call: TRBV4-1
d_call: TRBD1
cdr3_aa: CASSQRQGNTEAFF
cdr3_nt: TGCGCCAGCAGCCAGAGACAGGGGAACACTGAAGCTTTCTTT

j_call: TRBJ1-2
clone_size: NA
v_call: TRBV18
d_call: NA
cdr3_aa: CASSPLTGAYGYTF
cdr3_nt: TGTGCCAGCTCTCCGTTGACAGGAGCTTATGGCTACACCTTC

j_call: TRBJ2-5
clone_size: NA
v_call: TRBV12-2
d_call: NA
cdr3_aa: CASHRLAGGGETQYF
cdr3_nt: TGTGCAAGTCACAGACTAGCGGGGGGCGGGGAGACCCAGTACTTC

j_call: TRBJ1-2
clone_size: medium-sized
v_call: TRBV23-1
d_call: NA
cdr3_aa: CASSQSGTGHPFKGYTF
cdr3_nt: TGCGCCAGCAGTCAATCGGGCACTGGACATCCCTTCAAGGGCTACACCTTC

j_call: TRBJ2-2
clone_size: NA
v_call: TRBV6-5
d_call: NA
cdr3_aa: CASSYQTGSNTGELFF
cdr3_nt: TGTGCCAGCAGTTACCAGACGGGGTCGAACACCGGGGAGCTGTTTTTT

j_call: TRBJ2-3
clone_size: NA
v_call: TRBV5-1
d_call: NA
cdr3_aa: CASSPSLGTDTQYF
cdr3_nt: TGCGCCAGCAGCCCATCCCTCGGAACAGATACGCAGTATTTT

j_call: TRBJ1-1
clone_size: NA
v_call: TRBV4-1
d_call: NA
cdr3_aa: CASSQDPSLYQAFF
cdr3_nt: TGCGCCAGCAGCCAAGACCCCTCTTTGTATCAGGCTTTCTTT

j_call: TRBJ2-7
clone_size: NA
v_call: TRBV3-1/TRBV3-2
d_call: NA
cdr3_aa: CASSPRTGSYEQYF
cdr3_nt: TGTGCCAGCAGCCCTAGAACAGGATCCTACGAGCAGTACTTC

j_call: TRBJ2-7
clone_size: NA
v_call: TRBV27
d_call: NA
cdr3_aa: CASSLLAQAYEQYF
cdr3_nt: TGTGCCAGCAGTTTACTAGCGCAAGCCTACGAGCAGTACTTC

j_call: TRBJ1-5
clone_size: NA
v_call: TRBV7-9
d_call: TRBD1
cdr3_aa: CASSLGTGDSNQPQHF
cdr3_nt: TGTGCCAGCAGCTTAGGGACAGGAGATAGCAATCAGCCCCAGCATTTT

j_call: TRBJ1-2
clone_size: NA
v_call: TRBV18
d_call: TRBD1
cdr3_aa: CASSPAGTGTGYTF
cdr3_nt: TGTGCCAGCTCACCAGCCGGGACAGGGACTGGCTACACCTTC

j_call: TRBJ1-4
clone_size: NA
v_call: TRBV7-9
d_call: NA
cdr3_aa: CASSPHRGIPEKLFF
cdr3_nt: TGTGCCAGCAGCCCTCACCGCGGGATACCTGAAAAACTGTTTTTT

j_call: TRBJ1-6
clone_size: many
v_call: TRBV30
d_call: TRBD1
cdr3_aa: CAWSTDRGRTDSPLHF
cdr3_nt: TGTGCCTGGAGTACCGACAGGGGGCGGACGGATTCACCCCTCCACTTT

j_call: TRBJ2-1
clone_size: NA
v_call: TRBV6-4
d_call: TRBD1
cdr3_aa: CASSYQGADNEQFF
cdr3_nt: TGTGCCAGCAGTTATCAGGGGGCCGACAATGAGCAGTTCTTC

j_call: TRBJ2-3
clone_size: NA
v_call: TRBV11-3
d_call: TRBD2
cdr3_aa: CASSNLAGGTDTQYF
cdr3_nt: TGTGCCAGCAGCAACTTAGCGGGGGGCACAGATACGCAGTATTTT

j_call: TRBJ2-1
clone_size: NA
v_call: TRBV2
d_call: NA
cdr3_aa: CASSAGVTSYNEQFF
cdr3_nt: TGTGCCAGCAGTGCGGGGGTTACCTCCTACAATGAGCAGTTCTTC

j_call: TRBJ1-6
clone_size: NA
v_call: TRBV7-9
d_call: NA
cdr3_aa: CASSQDVRGSPLHF
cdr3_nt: TGTGCCAGCAGCCAGGACGTCCGAGGTTCACCCCTCCACTTT

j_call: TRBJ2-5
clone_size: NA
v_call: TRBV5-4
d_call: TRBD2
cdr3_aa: CASSLFSGLAGVETQYF
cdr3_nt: TGTGCCAGCAGCTTGTTTTCAGGACTAGCGGGGGTGGAGACCCAGTACTTC

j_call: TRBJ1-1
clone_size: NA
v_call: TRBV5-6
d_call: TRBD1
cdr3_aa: CASSPGGDQAFF
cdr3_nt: TGTGCCAGCAGCCCAGGGGGGGACCAAGCTTTCTTT

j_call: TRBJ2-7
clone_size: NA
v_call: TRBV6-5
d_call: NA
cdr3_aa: CATTHGTGGYEQYF
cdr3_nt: TGTGCTACCACCCACGGAACCGGCGGCTACGAGCAGTACTTC

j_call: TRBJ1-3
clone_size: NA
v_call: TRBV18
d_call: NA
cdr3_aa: CASSPRLENGGNTIYF
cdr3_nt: TGTGCCAGCTCACCAAGACTGGAAAACGGTGGAAACACCATATATTTT

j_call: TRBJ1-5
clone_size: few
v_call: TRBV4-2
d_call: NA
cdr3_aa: CASSQEMAWPKHF
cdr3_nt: TGTGCCAGCAGCCAAGAAATGGCTTGGCCCAAGCATTTT

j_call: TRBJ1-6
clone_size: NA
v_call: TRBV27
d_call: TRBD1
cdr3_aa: CASSSLQGELVNSPLHF
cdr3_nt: TGTGCCAGCAGTTCACTACAGGGGGAGTTGGTTAATTCACCCCTCCACTTT

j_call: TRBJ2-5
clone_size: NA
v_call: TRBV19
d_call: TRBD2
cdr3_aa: CASSSHGTSDGETQYF
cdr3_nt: TGTGCCAGTAGTTCCCACGGGACTAGCGACGGAGAGACCCAGTACTTC

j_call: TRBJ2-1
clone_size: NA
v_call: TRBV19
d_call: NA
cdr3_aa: CASSPSSGTRSFEQFF
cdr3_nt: TGTGCCAGTAGCCCCAGCAGTGGAACTAGGAGCTTTGAGCAGTTCTTC

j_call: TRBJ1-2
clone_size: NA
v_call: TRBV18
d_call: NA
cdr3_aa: CASSQGSGGAQGVYYGYTF
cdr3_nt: TGTGCCAGCTCACAGGGATCCGGCGGGGCTCAAGGCGTTTACTATGGCTACACCTTC